The 19 T cell receptor beta chains given below trace back to one sample, sequenced in a study of technical replicates of blood from a few donors. Method: immunoSEQ multiplex PCR; TCRdb's copy keeps in-frame clones and lacks some. The sample contains about 69,000 clones, about 87% of which appear only once. Sequenced input: PBMCs. The receptor source for this set is a human donor in good health. Some clones in this sample may be carry-over from other donors' samples.

V and J are TRBV6-6 and TRBJ1-6; D gene unclear. Germline values: CDR1 MNHNY, CDR2 SVGAGI (reference sequence). The CDR3 sequence is 15 residues long. Trimming left V 2 bases short and J 6 bases short, with 11 bases between. Here the CDR3 reads CASSYPEGINSPLHF. The CDR3 DNA sequence: TGTGCCAGCAGTTACCCGGAGGGTATTAATTCACCCCTCCACTTT.

This chain joins TRBV13 and TRBJ2-3, with 9 bases fitting TRBD1. The CDR3 has 16 amino acids. V was clipped by 5 bases and J by 4 bases; unmatched bases: 10. The germline CDR1 and CDR2 sequences are PRHDT and FYEKMQ (reference sequence). The CDR3 coding sequence is TGTGCCAGCAGCCGCCCCGGGACAGGGCCCCCAGATACGCAGTATTTT. Translation gives CASSRPGTGPPDTQYF.

This clone came up once. CDR3 sequence reads: CASSPAQGVYEQYF. DNA for the CDR3: TGCGCCAGCAGCCCGGCACAGGGTGTCTACGAGCAGTACTTC. J is TRBJ2-7 and V is TRBV5-1; possible D gene TRBD1, 6 bases. This CDR3 has 14 amino acids. Germline V gene data show CDR1 as SGHRS and CDR2 as YFSETQ. Trimming took off 4 bases at V and 3 bases at J, with 14 bases between the two ends.

This clone was detected only once. The V gene is TRBV19, the J gene TRBJ2-1, with D hard to call. The CDR3 covers 13 residues. V dropped 5 bases and J dropped 0 bases, with 5 bases sitting between them. CDR1 and CDR2 (germline): LNHDA, SQIVND (reference sequence). The CDR3 sequence: CASSPYSYNEQFF. CDR3 bases: TGTGCCAGTAGTCCGTACTCCTACAATGAGCAGTTCTTC.

The chain links TRBV19 to TRBJ2-7, with 7 bases fitting TRBD2. The CDR3 contains 14 residues. V dropped 5 bases and J dropped 0; count of bases not matched to a gene: 4. The germline V gene has CDR1 LNHDA and CDR2 SQIVND (reference sequence). CDR3 region: CASSDLAGSYEQYF. The CDR3 DNA sequence: TGTGCCAGTAGTGATTTAGCGGGCTCCTACGAGCAGTACTTC.

V is TRBV16 and J is TRBJ2-1; tentative D call: TRBD1 (5 bases). Germline V gene sequence: CDR1 KGHSY, CDR2 FQNENV. This CDR3 is 14 amino acids long. Trimming took off 0 bases at V and 5 bases at J, with 8 bases between the two ends. The DNA for the CDR3 is TGTGCCAGCAGCCAATCTAGACAGAACAATGAGCAGTTCTTC. This gives the protein CASSQSRQNNEQFF.

The chain joins TRBV2 to TRBJ2-1; TRBD2 matches 12 bases. V lost 4 bases to trimming and J lost 8 bases; unmatched junction nucleotides: 3. CDR1 is SNHLY and CDR2 is FYNNEI in the germline V gene. This CDR3 is built from 14 residues. The CDR3 coding sequence is TGTGCCAGCAGTGGGACTAGCGGGGTGGATGAGCAGTTCTTC. As protein: CASSGTSGVDEQFF.

This clone was seen a handful of times. The chain combines TRBV6-1 with TRBJ1-6; no clear D. Germline loops: CDR1 MNHNS, CDR2 SASEGT. This CDR3 has 15 amino acids. Deletions cut 7 bases from V and 7 bases from J, with 17 bases between. DNA for the CDR3: TGTGCCAGCATTGGTACTATGGTCGCCAATTCACCCCTCCACTTT. Its translation is CASIGTMVANSPLHF.

The genes are TRBV30 and TRBJ2-7; D gene uncertain. Germline V gene lookup returns CDR1 GTSNPN and CDR2 SVGIG (reference sequence). V was cut by 0 bases and J by 7 bases, with 7 bases left in between. The length of the CDR3 is 11 residues. CDR3 amino acids: CAWSVFREQYF. The CDR3 bases are TGTGCCTGGAGTGTATTCCGTGAGCAGTACTTC.

The chain is built from TRBV18 and TRBJ2-1, with a possible D match to TRBD2 (6 bases). From germline, CDR1 is KGHSH and CDR2 LQKENI. Trimming took 6 bases from V and 3 from J, leaving 24 bases between them. The CDR3 runs 18 residues. The CDR3 spells CASSPSGREDILYNEQFF. DNA of the CDR3: TGTGCCAGCTCTCCCTCGGGCAGGGAGGATATACTCTACAATGAGCAGTTCTTC.

The CDR3 protein is CATSRGGGVTEAFF. Written as DNA, the CDR3 is TGTGCCACCAGCAGAGGGGGGGGAGTCACTGAAGCTTTCTTT. The chain couples TRBV15 to TRBJ1-1, with a possible D match to TRBD1 (5 bases). The CDR3 extends over 14 amino acids. V was clipped by 1 base and J by 4 bases, with 10 bases between them. Germline V gene sequence: CDR1 LNHNV, CDR2 YYDKDF (reference sequence).

The chain carries TRBV6-1 and TRBJ2-1; possible D gene TRBD2, 5 bases. Per the germline V gene, CDR1 is MNHNS and CDR2 is SASEGT. V shed 4 bases and J shed 7 bases, with 5 bases lying between them. CDR3 length: 11 amino acids. CDR3 sequence: CASSAGNEQFF. The CDR3 bases are TGTGCCAGCAGTGCGGGGAATGAGCAGTTCTTC.

As to this clone: The junction departs from germline at one end; a sequencing error may be responsible. The genes are TRBV5-6 and TRBJ1-6, with a tentative D call TRBD1 (5 bases). The CDR3 consists of 12 residues. Germline V CDR1 and CDR2: SGHDT, YYEEEE. DNA of the CDR3: TGTGCCAGCAGCGGGACTAAGTCACCCCTCTACTTT. This gives the protein CASSGTKSPLYF.

The rearrangement links TRBV5-4 to TRBJ2-5; TRBD2 matches 11 bases. The V segment lost 5 bases and the J segment 5 bases; nucleotides outside the gene matches: 5. Per the germline V gene, CDR1 is SGHNT and CDR2 is YYREEE (reference sequence). The CDR3 is 14 residues long. In DNA, the CDR3 is TGTGCCAGCAGACTAGCGGGAGAGGGTGAGACCCAGTACTTC. Amino acids: CASRLAGEGETQYF.

This clone was seen only once. The chain combines TRBV7-9 with TRBJ1-1; D remains ambiguous. V was pared by 5 bases and J by 6 bases, with 7 bases between. The CDR3 is 11 amino acids. CDR1 SEHNR and CDR2 FQNEAQ come from the germline V gene (reference sequence). CDR3 sequence reads: CASSPSAEAFF. CDR3 DNA sequence: TGTGCCAGCAGCCCAAGCGCTGAAGCTTTCTTT.

The chain employs TRBV12-5 and TRBJ2-7; D is uncertain. The germline gives CDR1 LGHNT, CDR2 FRNRAP. The CDR3 has 13 residues. V was trimmed by 5 bases and J by 5 bases, leaving 13 bases between them. The CDR3 region has the DNA TGTGCTAGTGGTAAAGAAGAGAGAAACGAGCAGTACTTC. It encodes CASGKEERNEQYF.

The V gene is TRBV7-2, the J gene TRBJ2-1; 12 bases agree with TRBD2. This CDR3 contains 19 residues. CDR1 is SGHTA, CDR2 FQGNSA, per germline. V trimming: 5 bases; J trimming: 5 bases; junction bases outside the gene matches: 16. In nucleotides, the CDR3 is TGTGCCAGCAGCCCGTCGCGGACTAGCGGGACTAGAAGGAACAATGAGCAGTTCTTC. Translating gives CASSPSRTSGTRRNNEQFF.

The chain carries TRBV6-4 and TRBJ2-3; 7 bases map to TRBD1. V shed 10 bases and J 3 bases; nucleotides not matched to a gene: 10. CDR3 length: 14 amino acids. Germline-derived CDR1 and CDR2 are MRHNA and SNTAGT. In nucleotides, the CDR3 is TGTGCCACCCGGGACAGTTGGGGGACAGATACGCAGTATTTT. Translating gives CATRDSWGTDTQYF.

The genes are TRBV27 and TRBJ2-4, with TRBD2 matching 10 bases. The J segment lost 5 bases and the V segment lost 8 bases, leaving 3 bases of the junction unmatched. The CDR3 consists of 13 residues. Germline V gives CDR1 MNHEY, CDR2 SMNVEV (reference sequence). CDR3 sequence (DNA): TGTGCCAGCCGAGCGGGAGGGGAAAACATTCAGTACTTC. Amino acids: CASRAGGENIQYF.